The 29 T cell receptor beta chains below all came from one sample that was sequenced in a study of blood T cells in healthy people across ages. It was with a sample-barcoded 5' primer and a J-beta primer mix that a second PCR of roughly 7 to 12 cycles was run. One entry per CDR3 protein results from TCRdb running MiXCR on the 5' RACE reads. The profile shows about 1.5 million distinct CDR3 sequences, about 42% of them singletons. Specimen: blood. The receptors come from a young woman in good health.

The J gene is TRBJ1-2, the V gene TRBV4-3, with D possibly TRBD1 on 5 matching bases. Trimming took 4 bases from V and 3 from J, leaving 12 bases between them. The CDR3 is 14 residues long. Germline V lookup: CDR1 LGHNA, CDR2 YSLEER. The CDR3 DNA reads TGCGCCAGCAGCCTAGAAGAGGGGTACTATGGCTACACCTTC. It specifies CASSLEEGYYGYTF.

The gene calls are TRBV9 and TRBJ1-2; no definite D call. Germline CDR1 reads SGDLS; CDR2 reads YYNGEE. This CDR3 contains 14 residues. V was trimmed by 3 bases and J by 2 bases, leaving 11 bases between them. Here the CDR3 DNA reads TGTGCCAGCAGCGCCGGACCGATGAACTATGGCTACACCTTC. This encodes CASSAGPMNYGYTF.

The chain joins TRBV6-6 to TRBJ1-2, with D unclear. Germline assignment: CDR1 MNHNY and CDR2 SVGAGI (reference sequence). V lost 7 bases and J 0 bases, leaving 9 bases between the germline ends. The CDR3 is 13 amino acids. CDR3 residues: CASKTASNYGYTF. CDR3 nucleotide sequence: TGTGCCAGCAAGACCGCATCTAACTATGGCTACACCTTC.

The chain has TRBV20-1 and TRBJ2-5, with unresolved D. Germline V gene data show CDR1 as DFQATT and CDR2 as SNEGSKA (reference sequence). The CDR3 spans 14 residues. The V gene lost 0 bases and the J gene lost 5 bases, with 13 bases spanning the gap. CDR3 sequence reads: CSAREQYSLETQYF. DNA for the CDR3: TGCAGTGCTAGAGAACAGTACAGTTTGGAGACCCAGTACTTC.

The genes are TRBV20-1 and TRBJ1-2; D not certain. Germline V gene sequence: CDR1 DFQATT, CDR2 SNEGSKA (reference sequence). The CDR3 contains 12 residues. Deletions cut 0 bases from V and 7 bases from J, with 9 bases between. CDR3 amino acids: CSARDQGSGYTF. In DNA, the CDR3 is TGCAGTGCTAGAGATCAAGGGAGTGGCTACACCTTC.

The CDR3 spells CASSVGSGPNTGELFF. CDR3 in DNA: TGTGCCAGCAGCGTAGGGTCGGGTCCGAACACCGGGGAGCTGTTTTTT. This chain joins TRBV9 and TRBJ2-2; no clear D gene. Deletions cut 0 bases from V and 0 bases from J, with 9 bases between. The length of the CDR3 is 16 residues. CDR1 SGDLS and CDR2 YYNGEE come from the germline V gene.

This rearrangement joins TRBV6-2 or TRBV6-3 to TRBJ2-1; 7 bases map to TRBD2. This CDR3 is 18 amino acids long. The trim removed 2 bases at V and 0 bases at J, leaving 10 bases unmatched. Germline V gives CDR1 MNHEY, CDR2 SVGEGT. DNA of the CDR3: TGTGCCAGCAGTTACACGAAACTAGCGCCGAGCTCCTACAATGAGCAGTTCTTC. This translates into CASSYTKLAPSSYNEQFF.

This clonotype was seen a few times. The genes are TRBV6-5 and TRBJ1-1, with D perhaps TRBD1 (6 bases). The CDR3 runs to 14 residues. V was cut by 4 bases and J by 5 bases, with 14 bases left in between. Per germline, CDR1 MNHEY and CDR2 SVGAGI. The CDR3 DNA is TGTGCCAGCAGTTCTCACGGGGGGCAAACTGAAGCTTTCTTT. Its translation is CASSSHGGQTEAFF.

This clonotype has more than one count but fewer than ten. The chain combines TRBV20-1 with TRBJ1-1, with unresolved D. V was pared by 0 bases and J by 0 bases, with 5 bases between. The CDR3 is made up of 13 amino acids. CDR1 DFQATT and CDR2 SNEGSKA come from the germline V gene (reference sequence). CDR3 in amino acids: CSARDGLNTEAFF. The CDR3 nucleotides read TGCAGTGCTAGAGACGGCCTGAACACTGAAGCTTTCTTT.

A few counts support this clonotype. V gene TRBV11-2 combines with J gene TRBJ2-3, with D uncertain. The germline V gene encodes CDR1 SGHAT and CDR2 FQNNGV. CDR3 size: 11 residues. Trimming took 6 bases from V and 7 from J, leaving 8 bases between them. The CDR3 here is CASRLGNTQYF. DNA of the CDR3: TGTGCCAGCAGACTGGGGAATACGCAGTATTTT.

The chain uses TRBV12-3 or TRBV12-4 and TRBJ1-6; D is ambiguous. The CDR3 loop spans 13 amino acids. Trimming took off 5 bases at V and 6 bases at J, with 8 bases between the two ends. CDR3 coding DNA: TGTGCCAGCAGTACCCGACGTAATTCACCCCTCCACTTT. Translation gives CASSTRRNSPLHF.

The chain uses TRBV29-1 and TRBJ2-5; TRBD2 matches 7 bases. Losses at the gene ends were 8 bases for V and 5 bases for J; bases not matched to a gene: 8. The CDR3 has 12 amino acids. CDR1 and CDR2 (germline): SQVTM, ANQGSEA. CDR3 sequence reads: CSIIHGGETQYF. The CDR3 DNA sequence: TGCAGCATTATACACGGGGGGGAGACCCAGTACTTC.

This chain connects TRBV27 to TRBJ2-5, with a weak D call TRBD2 (6 bases). Trimming pared 0 bases from V and 0 bases from J, leaving 8 bases between. The germline gives CDR1 MNHEY, CDR2 SMNVEV (reference sequence). The CDR3 spans 15 residues. CDR3 nucleotide sequence: TGTGCCAGCAGTTTATCAACTAGCTACCAAGAGACCCAGTACTTC. Protein sequence: CASSLSTSYQETQYF.

This clonotype was seen more than once but under ten times. The V call is TRBV4-3, the J call TRBJ2-3; 9 bases match TRBD2. This CDR3 is built from 16 residues. Germline lookup yields CDR1 LGHNA and CDR2 YSLEER. J lost 2 bases, V lost 1 base, and 4 bases had no gene match. This CDR3 reads CASSQGLAALTDTQYF. CDR3 nucleotide sequence: TGCGCCAGCAGCCAAGGACTAGCGGCCCTCACAGATACGCAGTATTTT.

V gene TRBV19 combines with J gene TRBJ1-2; D might be TRBD1 (5 bases). Trimming removed 3 bases from V and 4 bases from J, with 9 bases in between. The CDR3 consists of 13 residues. Germline loops: CDR1 LNHDA, CDR2 SQIVND (reference sequence). CDR3 nucleotide sequence: TGTGCCAGTAGTATGGGAACAGGCTATGGCTACACCTTC. As protein: CASSMGTGYGYTF.

This clonotype was detected only a few times. This chain links TRBV20-1 with TRBJ1-1; 8 nucleotides agree with TRBD1. Germline CDR1 is DFQATT and CDR2 is SNEGSKA (reference sequence). There are 16 residues in the CDR3. The trim removed 0 bases at V and 5 bases at J, leaving 11 bases unmatched. CDR3 sequence: CSARDPHPTGVTEAFF. In DNA, the CDR3 is TGCAGTGCTAGAGATCCCCATCCGACAGGGGTTACTGAAGCTTTCTTT.

The chain couples TRBV6-1 to TRBJ2-7; D remains ambiguous. Trimming took off 1 base at V and 0 bases at J, with 10 bases between the two ends. The CDR3 covers 15 residues. CDR1 is MNHNS, CDR2 SASEGT, per germline. The CDR3 DNA is TGTGCCAGCAGTGAAGGTCCCAGTTTCTCCTACGAGCAGTACTTC. Translated, it gives CASSEGPSFSYEQYF.

The CDR3 is CASSVGHRTEAFF. The CDR3 DNA sequence: TGTGCCAGCAGCGTAGGGCACAGGACGGAAGCTTTCTTT. This chain uses TRBV9 with TRBJ1-1, with a tentative D call TRBD1 (5 bases). The V gene lost 0 bases and the J gene lost 8 bases, with 11 bases spanning the gap. The germline CDR1 and CDR2 sequences are SGDLS and YYNGEE. The CDR3 has 13 amino acids.

V is TRBV4-2 and J is TRBJ1-2; unclear D gene. The CDR3 has 17 residues. The germline CDR1 and CDR2 sequences are LGHNA and YNFKEQ. Trimming cost V 1 base and J 9 bases, with 24 bases left between them. This CDR3 reads CASSQGALAALWWSYTF. Here the CDR3 DNA reads TGTGCCAGCAGCCAAGGTGCGTTGGCAGCCCTATGGTGGAGCTACACCTTC.

The chain uses TRBV5-1 and TRBJ2-1; 7 positions agree with TRBD1. The J call could be wrong; TRBJ2-7 is a better fit for the DNA end. This CDR3 spans 16 amino acids. The V gene's germline CDR1 is SGHRS and CDR2 YFSETQ. DNA for the CDR3: TGCGCCAGCAGCAGGAGCTCCGGGACAGAGGTCAATGAGCAGTACTTC. Translating it yields CASSRSSGTEVNEQYF.

There are a few counts of this clonotype. The chain uses TRBV7-8 and TRBJ1-4; D is undetermined. Germline loops: CDR1 SGHVS, CDR2 FQNEAQ. The CDR3 is 14 amino acids. The germline V and J ends were trimmed by 3 bases and 8 bases, with 13 bases remaining between them. CDR3 region: CASSFSGKEEKLFF. The CDR3 bases are TGTGCCAGCAGCTTCTCGGGGAAGGAAGAAAAACTGTTTTTT.

The V and J genes are TRBV20-1 and TRBJ2-7, with a tentative D call TRBD1 (6 bases). The germline CDR1 and CDR2 sequences are DFQATT and SNEGSKA (reference sequence). V gave up 1 base and J gave up 2 bases, with 12 bases separating them. The CDR3 loop spans 14 amino acids. The CDR3 sequence: CSARAITGTYEQYF. The CDR3, as DNA: TGCAGTGCTAGAGCAATTACAGGGACCTACGAGCAGTACTTC.

This clonotype was seen a handful of times. V usage is TRBV5-1 and J usage is TRBJ2-3, with D unclear. Germline loops: CDR1 SGHRS, CDR2 YFSETQ. This CDR3 is built from 14 residues. V lost 1 base to trimming and J lost 4 bases, with 10 bases between them. The CDR3 is CASSLFAGSDTQYF. The CDR3 DNA follows: TGCGCCAGCAGCTTGTTCGCTGGGTCAGATACGCAGTATTTT.

This clonotype came up once. The chain recombines TRBV21-1 with TRBJ2-1; TRBD1 reflects the table's D call only, with no check against the DNA. TRBV21-1 corresponds to a pseudogene. CDR3 length: 16 residues. The chain's CDR3 is CASSGCWAGNYNEQFF. The DNA of the CDR3 is TGTGCCAGTAGCGGGTGCTGGGCGGGGAACTACAATGAGCAGTTCTTC.

This rearrangement joins TRBV5-8 to TRBJ1-2, with unresolved D. This CDR3 has 15 residues. With 4 bases removed from V and 5 bases from J, the gap between germline ends came to 18 bases. The germline V gene has CDR1 SGHTS and CDR2 YDEGEE. The CDR3 protein is CASSPFRDGVYGYTF. Here the CDR3 DNA reads TGTGCCAGCAGCCCCTTCCGCGACGGGGTTTATGGCTACACCTTC.

The chain links TRBV2 to TRBJ2-7, with a weak D call TRBD2 (6 bases). CDR3 length: 13 residues. Germline lookup yields CDR1 SNHLY and CDR2 FYNNEI. V was cut by 3 bases and J by 5 bases, with 11 bases left in between. In DNA form, the CDR3 reads TGTGCCAGCAGTGACGGGACTTCGGACGAGCAGTACTTC. The encoded protein is CASSDGTSDEQYF.

This clonotype was counted only a few times. V and J are TRBV5-1 and TRBJ2-5, with 8 bases that match TRBD1. The end of the DNA fits TRBJ2-7 better, so the J call may be wrong. Germline-derived CDR1 and CDR2 are SGHRS and YFSETQ. The CDR3 contains 14 residues. CDR3 amino acids: CASSLSGGFYEQYF. CDR3 DNA sequence: TGCGCCAGCAGCTTGTCAGGGGGCTTCTACGAGCAGTACTTC.

CDR3 nucleotides: TGTGCCAGCAGTTATCTTCGGGACACAGATACGCAGTATTTT. Amino acid sequence: CASSYLRDTDTQYF. The J gene is TRBJ2-3, the V gene TRBV6-5, with a possible D match to TRBD2 (5 bases). The CDR3 consists of 14 residues. The V end lost 3 bases, the J end lost 2 bases, and 9 bases lay between the germline ends. Germline assignment: CDR1 MNHEY and CDR2 SVGAGI.

The sample holds one count of this clonotype. The chain recombines TRBV20-1 with TRBJ2-5; a weak D match, TRBD2 (6 bases). CDR3 length equals 15 residues. V shed 3 bases and J shed 2 bases, with 16 bases lying between them. CDR1 and CDR2 from the germline V gene are DFQATT and SNEGSKA (reference sequence). CDR3 coding DNA: TGCAGTGCTAGGGTCTGGGCGGGACCGCAAGAGACCCAGTACTTC. It encodes CSARVWAGPQETQYF.